This TCR beta chain was found in a study of graft-versus-host responses after intestinal transplantation. Whole-study results and caveats: Some patients had graft-donor T cell macrochimerism. In their allografts, the ratios of graft-versus-host to host-versus-graft T cell clones were high.

Concerning this clone: Its antigen is still unknown.

Per germline, CDR1 MNHEY and CDR2 SMNVEV (reference sequence). The CDR3 is made up of 14 amino acids. The V end lost 2 bases, the J end lost 1 base, and 8 bases lay between the germline ends. Sequencing was performed with immunoSEQ multiplex PCR; in TCRdb, only in-frame clones are kept and a portion is missing. Among fewer than 95,000 clones listed, 80% to 95% were seen once. This chain links TRBV27 with TRBJ1-1; a weak D match, TRBD1 (5 bases). The receptor was isolated from a human donor who was the organ donor for an intestinal transplant. Material: unstimulated CD8+ T cells sorted from spleen or lymph node cells, obtained before transplant. The CDR3: CASSLGAWNTEAFF. CDR3 sequence (DNA): TGTGCCAGCAGTTTAGGGGCGTGGAACACTGAAGCTTTCTTT.